The 15 T cell receptor beta chains reported below all come from one sample, sequenced in a study of OX40 agonist ivuxolimab in advanced cancers. Using immunoSEQ multiplex PCR, the repertoire was profiled, and TCRdb retains in-frame clones only, with some absent. The sample lists under 30,000 clones, 70% to 90% occurring once. The sample in question was CD4+ or CD8+ T cells sorted from blood, obtained in a trial of the OX40 agonist ivuxolimab. These receptors all stem from an adult with an advanced solid tumor such as melanoma, head and neck, liver or kidney cancer.

The rearrangement uses TRBV7-9 and TRBJ1-1; weak D call: TRBD1 (6 bases). Germline assignment: CDR1 SEHNR and CDR2 FQNEAQ (reference sequence). This CDR3 spans 13 amino acids. Trimming cost V 5 bases and J 4 bases, with 11 bases left between them. The DNA for the CDR3 is TGTGCCAGCAGCCCTGGGACAACCACTGAAGCTTTCTTT. This translates into CASSPGTTTEAFF. The full variable domain, in which reference TRBV7-9 and TRBJ1-1 provide the parts outside the CDR3, is DTGVSQNPRHKITKRGQNVTFRCDPISEHNRLYWYRQTLGQGPEFLTYFQNEAQLEKSRLLSDRFSAERPKGSFSTLEIQRTEQGDSAMYLCASSPGTTTEAFFGQGTRLTVV.

The J gene is TRBJ1-5, the V gene TRBV27; no clear D. V shed 5 bases and J shed 11 bases, with 25 bases lying between them. Germline assignment: CDR1 MNHEY and CDR2 SMNVEV (reference sequence). This CDR3 is 16 amino acids long. CDR3 DNA sequence: TGTGCCAGCAGTGTTATTGGCACTGCGGGGATCGATACCCAGCATTTT. Amino acids: CASSVIGTAGIDTQHF.

This clone was detected only a few times. V is TRBV19 and J is TRBJ1-1, with 10 positions matching TRBD1. V dropped 9 bases and J dropped 7; count of bases not matched to a gene: 14. The CDR3 has 15 amino acids. The germline V gene encodes CDR1 LNHDA and CDR2 SQIVND (reference sequence). This CDR3 is CASLLLTGGISEAFF. The DNA for the CDR3 is TGTGCCAGCCTCCTGTTGACAGGGGGCATCAGTGAAGCTTTCTTT.

The J gene is TRBJ2-7, the V gene TRBV21-1; the table assigns TRBD1, which was not confirmed against the DNA. TRBV21-1 is a documented pseudogene. The CDR3 covers 16 residues. CDR3 coding DNA: TGTGCCAGCAGCAAAGGGAGCTGGGACAGGGCCTACGAGCAGTACTTC. It translates to CASSKGSWDRAYEQYF.

This clone occurred a few times. The chain is built from TRBV7-9 and TRBJ2-2; 7 bases match TRBD1. CDR3 length: 16 amino acids. CDR1 and CDR2 from the germline V gene are SEHNR and FQNEAQ (reference sequence). Unmatched junction bases numbered 8, after V lost 5 bases and J lost 2 bases. The CDR3 spells CASSHGQEINTGELFF. Written as DNA, the CDR3 is TGTGCCAGCAGCCACGGACAGGAAATTAACACCGGGGAGCTGTTTTTT.

This chain uses TRBV9 with TRBJ2-7; D uncertain. The CDR3 sequence is 15 residues long. V was shortened by 0 bases and J by 0 bases, with 10 bases between the two germline ends. CDR1 and CDR2 from the germline V gene are SGDLS and YYNGEE. CDR3 region: CASSVESHSSYEQYF. The CDR3 DNA is TGTGCCAGCAGCGTAGAGAGCCATTCCTCCTACGAGCAGTACTTC.

The chain joins TRBV6-5 to TRBJ1-1; a possible D gene is TRBD1 (6 bases). Germline V CDR1 and CDR2: MNHEY, SVGAGI. V gave up 6 bases and J gave up 1 base, with 9 bases separating them. This CDR3 has 13 amino acids. CDR3 DNA sequence: TGTGCCAGCAGCCTGACAGGGAACACTGAAGCTTTCTTT. Protein sequence: CASSLTGNTEAFF.

The chain joins TRBV7-8 to TRBJ2-5; perhaps TRBD1 as D (6 bases). CDR1 and CDR2 from the germline V gene are SGHVS and FQNEAQ. V was trimmed by 4 bases and J by 3 bases, leaving 21 bases between them. The CDR3 is 17 amino acids. The CDR3 reads CASSSPGETGGKETQYF. DNA of the CDR3: TGTGCCAGCAGCTCCCCCGGGGAGACAGGAGGTAAAGAGACCCAGTACTTC. The full variable domain, in which reference TRBV7-8 and TRBJ2-5 provide the parts outside the CDR3, is GAGVSQSPRYKVAKRGQDVALRCDPISGHVSLFWYQQALGQGPEFLTYFQNEAQLDKSGLPSDRFFAERPEGSVSTLKIQRTQQEDSAVYLCASSSPGETGGKETQYFGPGTRLLVL.

This clone has a handful of counts. The chain employs TRBV21-1 and TRBJ1-1; the table's D call of TRBD1 was not tested on the DNA. TRBV21-1 is flagged as a pseudogene. The CDR3 covers 12 residues. CDR3 in DNA: TGTGCCAGCAGCGGCAGGGACACTGAAGCTTTCTTT. Translating it yields CASSGRDTEAFF.

This clone was observed once. J is TRBJ1-1 and V is TRBV6-6; D is ambiguous. The germline gives CDR1 MNHNY, CDR2 SVGAGI (reference sequence). V lost 7 bases, J lost 2 bases, and 14 bases lay in between. This CDR3 has 14 residues. CDR3 region: CASTSAVLNTEAFF. DNA for the CDR3: TGTGCCAGCACCAGTGCGGTACTCAACACTGAAGCTTTCTTT.

This clone was counted a single time. The chain is built from TRBV27 and TRBJ1-5; D uncertain. Germline loops: CDR1 MNHEY, CDR2 SMNVEV (reference sequence). This CDR3 has 14 residues. Between the trimmed V and J ends, which lost 3 bases and 6 bases, there was a span of 12 bases. The CDR3 region has the DNA TGTGCCAGCAGTTTGATCGGTGCTTCTCAGCCCCAGCATTTT. This encodes CASSLIGASQPQHF.

This rearrangement joins TRBV5-6 to TRBJ2-7, with D perhaps being TRBD1 or TRBD2 (6 bases each). There are 14 residues in the CDR3. Deletions cut 1 base from V and 3 bases from J, with 11 bases between. The germline gives CDR1 SGHDT, CDR2 YYEEEE. CDR3 bases: TGTGCCAGCAGCTTGCGGGGGCGCAACTACGAGCAGTACTTC. Translated: CASSLRGRNYEQYF. The whole variable domain, remainder taken from reference TRBV5-6 and TRBJ2-7, is DAGVTQSPTHLIKTRGQQVTLRCSPKSGHDTVSWYQQALGQGPQFIFQYYEEEERQRGNFPDRFSGHQFPNYSSELNVNALLLGDSALYLCASSLRGRNYEQYFGPGTRLTVT.

The chain links TRBV6-5 to TRBJ2-7; D is undetermined. The CDR3 totals 12 residues. Trimming took 8 bases from V and 5 from J, leaving 13 bases between them. CDR1 is MNHEY, CDR2 SVGAGI, per germline. Written as DNA, the CDR3 is TGTGCCAGCTCTGACGTCCCTCACGAGCAGTACTTC. It encodes CASSDVPHEQYF.

V and J are TRBV9 and TRBJ2-3; 8 bases align to TRBD2. Germline CDR1 SGDLS, CDR2 YYNGEE. The CDR3 contains 16 residues. V lost 0 bases, J lost 0 bases, and 3 bases stayed unmatched. This CDR3 reads CASSVEERGSTDTQYF. The CDR3 region has the DNA TGTGCCAGCAGCGTAGAGGAGCGGGGGAGCACAGATACGCAGTATTTT.

The chain is built from TRBV7-9 and TRBJ2-7; D might be TRBD2 (6 bases). The CDR3 length is 11 residues. V dropped 5 bases and J dropped 10 bases, with 12 bases sitting between them. Germline-derived CDR1 and CDR2 are SEHNR and FQNEAQ (reference sequence). The CDR3 spells CASSLGREQYF. The CDR3 DNA reads TGTGCCAGCAGCCTCGGGCGGGAACAGTACTTC.